Listed here are 22 T cell receptor beta chains from one sample, sequenced in a study of CD8+CD57+ T cells in acquired aplastic anemia. Patients chosen for sequencing had CD8+CD57+ cells that had expanded, as shown by flow cytometry. Researchers used genomic DNA as the template to profile TCR beta VDJ and CDR3. TCRdb re-analysed the reads in MiXCR, keeping a single row per CDR3 protein. The sample yields 260,000 or so distinct CDR3 sequences, 82% seen once. The sample consisted of sorted CD4+, CD8+, or CD8+CD57+ T cells (not recorded which) from PBMCs. The receptor set was obtained from a human donor with aplastic anemia.

A note on this clonotype: No conserved phenylalanine or tryptophan is present at the end of the CDR3, so a read error is the likely explanation. The limits of the CDR3 on the DNA are not certain, so only TCRdb's listed CDR3 is given. The chain recombines TRBV7-3 with TRBJ2-3; the table calls TRBD1, which could not be checked here. Germline CDR1 reads SGHTA; CDR2 reads FQGTGA. The CDR3 region is 13 residues in length, termini included. CDR3: CASSFGGTDDKHY.

Regarding this clonotype: No DNA is shown, since the ends of the CDR3 on it are uncertain; the CDR3 is the one TCRdb lists. J is TRBJ2-3 and V is TRBV24-1; the table names TRBD1, a call not compared with the DNA. Per the germline V gene, CDR1 is KGHDR and CDR2 is SFDVKD. The CDR3 region is 13 residues in length, termini included. This CDR3 reads CATWAGGTGTLYF.

The chain employs TRBV11-1 and TRBJ2-1; weak D call: TRBD2 (6 bases). Germline V gives CDR1 SGHAT, CDR2 FQDESV (reference sequence). The V gene lost 9 bases and the J gene lost 2 bases, with 17 bases spanning the gap. The CDR3 is 15 residues long. Written as DNA, the CDR3 is TGTGCCAGTAGTATAGCGGACGGAGCCTACAATGAGCAGTTCTTC. This encodes CASSIADGAYNEQFF.

The V and J genes are TRBV9 and TRBJ1-1, with a possible D match to TRBD1 (6 bases). CDR1 is SGDLS and CDR2 is YYNGEE in the germline V gene. V lost 3 bases, J lost 12 bases, and 24 bases lay in between. CDR3 length: 15 amino acids. The CDR3 sequence is CASSAPGHNTGEPFF. The DNA of the CDR3 is TGTGCCAGCAGCGCGCCGGGACACAACACCGGGGAGCCTTTCTTT.

V is TRBV7-9 and J is TRBJ2-7, with D perhaps matching TRBD1 (6 bases). This CDR3 spans 14 amino acids. V was pared by 1 base and J by 3 bases, with 10 bases between. In germline, CDR1 is SEHNR, CDR2 FQNEAQ (reference sequence). CDR3 protein: CASSLVGTSYEQYF. The CDR3 bases are TGTGCCAGCAGCTTAGTCGGGACAAGCTACGAGCAGTACTTC.

Comments on this clonotype: An end of the junction differs from the germline gene, which may be a read error. CDR3 coding DNA: TGTGCCAGCAGCCGATTTGGTCAAGGGACCCAGTACTTC. As protein: CASSRFGQGTQYF. The chain couples TRBV11-3 to TRBJ2-1; no clear D gene. The J call may be faulty, since TRBJ2-5 better matches the DNA end. Germline assignment: CDR1 SGHNT and CDR2 YENEEA. CDR3 length: 13 residues.

As concerns this clonotype: The CDR3 carries no conserved terminal phenylalanine or tryptophan, so it likely arises from a read error. Because the CDR3's place on the DNA is in doubt, the DNA is left out and the CDR3 is given as listed by TCRdb. This chain joins TRBV2 and TRBJ1-2; the table names TRBD1, a call not compared with the DNA. Germline CDR1 SNHLY, CDR2 FYNNEI. A total of 15 residues make up the CDR3, ends included. CDR3 loop: CASSLTGGAAFGYAT.

With respect to this clonotype: The junction shows a germline mismatch at one end, possibly a read error. This chain uses TRBV7-3 with TRBJ2-5; D is perhaps TRBD1 or TRBD2 (5 bases each). Germline V gene sequence: CDR1 SGHTA, CDR2 FQGTGA. The CDR3 loop spans 14 amino acids. The CDR3 DNA reads as TGTGCCACCAGCCCACGAGCCGGGAAAGGGACCCCCGACTTC. Its protein is CATSPRAGKGTPDF.

CDR3 nucleotide sequence: TGTGCCAGTAGTATAGCGGGACGCCGCTATGGCTACACCTTC. Translated, it gives CASSIAGRRYGYTF. This chain uses TRBV19 with TRBJ1-2; D is possibly TRBD1 (5 bases). Germline CDR1 reads LNHDA; CDR2 reads SQIVND (reference sequence). Trimming pared 1 base from V and 4 bases from J, leaving 10 bases between. The CDR3 has 14 residues.

To note about this clonotype: The limits of the CDR3 on the DNA are not certain, so only TCRdb's listed CDR3 is given. The chain has TRBV9 and TRBJ2-3. The length of the CDR3 is 14 amino acids, counting both ends. Germline assignment: CDR1 SGDLS and CDR2 YYNGEE. CDR3 amino acids: CASSVGSGTQSLGF.

The V gene is TRBV9, the J gene TRBJ1-2; D remains unclear. Per the germline V gene, CDR1 is SGDLS and CDR2 is YYNGEE. This CDR3 has 14 amino acids. V lost 4 bases and J lost 4, with 14 bases in between. The CDR3 DNA is TGTGCCAGCAGCCCGGGTCCTACTACCTATGGCTACACCTTC. Residues: CASSPGPTTYGYTF.

With respect to this clonotype: The junction differs from germline at one of its ends, possibly a read error. The chain combines TRBV7-9 with TRBJ2-5; no definite D call. CDR3 length: 14 amino acids. Looked up from germline, CDR1 is SEHNR and CDR2 is FQNEAQ (reference sequence). The CDR3 spells CATSMVSSEETQYF. The CDR3 DNA follows: TGTGCCACCAGCATGGTGTCAAGCGAAGAGACCCAGTACTTC.

This clonotype was seen a few times. One end of the junction does not line up with germline, which may come from a read error. The rearrangement uses TRBV7-9 and TRBJ2-1; D is ambiguous. The CDR3 is 12 residues long. Germline CDR1 reads SEHNR; CDR2 reads FQNEAQ (reference sequence). The CDR3 region has the DNA TGTGCCAGCAGCGTAGCCTACAATGAGCAGTTCTTC. This translates into CASSVAYNEQFF.

The sample holds a few counts of this clonotype. The J gene is TRBJ1-2, the V gene TRBV10-3; possibly TRBD1 for D (6 bases). Germline CDR1 is ENHRY and CDR2 is SYGVKD. The CDR3 covers 12 residues. The germline V and J ends were trimmed by 8 bases and 8 bases, with 15 bases remaining between them. The CDR3 DNA is TGTGCCATCGGCCGCAGGGGAGACGGCTACACCTTC. Protein: CAIGRRGDGYTF.

The chain carries TRBV20-1 and TRBJ2-3, with D unclear. The germline CDR1 and CDR2 sequences are DFQATT and SNEGSKA (reference sequence). The CDR3 extends over 16 amino acids. Trimming removed 3 bases from V and 3 bases from J, with 19 bases in between. The CDR3 region is CSARYVLADGTDTQYF. Here the CDR3 DNA reads TGCAGTGCTAGGTATGTCCTTGCAGATGGGACAGATACGCAGTATTTT.

The V and J genes are TRBV7-2 and TRBJ2-7, with D tentatively TRBD2 (5 bases). The CDR3 sequence is 12 residues long. V lost 8 bases to trimming and J lost 6 bases, with 14 bases between them. The germline CDR1 and CDR2 sequences are SGHTA and FQGNSA. CDR3: CASRPPGSEQYF. The DNA of the CDR3 is TGTGCCAGCCGGCCCCCGGGGTCCGAGCAGTACTTC.

CDR3 sequence reads: CASSSLQFGTEAFLGQYV. As DNA, the CDR3 is TGTGCCAGCAGCTCTCTGCAATTTGGTACTGAAGCTTTCCTTGGGCAATACGTC. The gene calls are TRBV13 and TRBJ2-7; D gene unclear. The germline gives CDR1 PRHDT, CDR2 FYEKMQ (reference sequence). The V gene lost 4 bases and the J gene lost 13 bases, with 35 bases spanning the gap. CDR3 length: 18 amino acids.

This sequence joins TRBV7-3 and TRBJ2-6; D tentatively fits TRBD1 or TRBD2 (6 bases each). The CDR3 runs to 16 residues. Trimming pared 3 bases from V and 15 bases from J, leaving 24 bases between. Per germline, CDR1 SGHTA and CDR2 FQGTGA. The CDR3 here is CASSFLGGYAATPLTF. The CDR3 DNA reads as TGTGCCAGCAGCTTCCTCGGGGGCTACGCGGCGACACCCCTGACTTTC.

The chain is built from TRBV9 and TRBJ2-3; tentative D call: TRBD1 (6 bases). Germline loops: CDR1 SGDLS, CDR2 YYNGEE. Trimming stripped 3 bases from V and 13 bases from J, with 24 bases between. CDR3 length: 15 residues. As DNA, the CDR3 is TGTGCCAGCAGCGAAGGGTGGACAGATAACACCGGGGAGTATTTT. Translation: CASSEGWTDNTGEYF.

V and J are TRBV5-1 and TRBJ2-5, with D perhaps TRBD1 or TRBD2 (6 bases each). Germline V gene lookup returns CDR1 SGHRS and CDR2 YFSETQ. The V gene lost 9 bases and the J gene lost 10 bases, with 22 bases spanning the gap. CDR3 size: 13 residues. The CDR3, as DNA: TGCGCCAACCGGAGGGGGGCCCACGAGCACCAGTACTTC. Translated: CANRRGAHEHQYF.

The chain carries TRBV2 and TRBJ1-6, with TRBD1 identical over 8 bases. Germline values: CDR1 SNHLY, CDR2 FYNNEI. The CDR3 has 17 residues. V was clipped by 8 bases and J by 1 base; unmatched bases: 10. In DNA form, the CDR3 reads TGTGCCAGCTGGAGACAGGGGTGGAGGTCCTATAATTCACCCCTCCACTTT. The encoded protein is CASWRQGWRSYNSPLHF.

With regard to this clonotype: One end of the junction varies from germline; a read error may be responsible. V usage is TRBV13 and J usage is TRBJ2-2; 7 bases line up with TRBD1. The V gene's germline CDR1 is PRHDT and CDR2 FYEKMQ (reference sequence). The CDR3 is 16 amino acids. Here the CDR3 DNA reads TGTGCCAGCAGCTTACCACAGGGGCGGAACACCGGGGAGCTGGTTTTT. It encodes CASSLPQGRNTGELVF.